The 13 T cell receptor beta chains in this list originate from one sample, sequenced in a study of T cell repertoires in cytomegalovirus infection. TCRdb recomputed calls from the reads with MiXCR, one row per CDR3 protein. Here the sample spans roughly 200,000 distinct CDR3 sequences, about 40% being singletons. Antigens of these TCRs are unknown. Sequencing used CD8+ T cells from cultured PBMCs, obtained from culture after CMV antigen stimulation. These receptors all stem from a human donor in good health (CMV status not recorded). Some clones in this sample may be carry-over from other donors' samples.

This clonotype has more than one count but fewer than ten. The chain links TRBV7-9 to TRBJ2-1, with TRBD2 matching 7 bases. The germline V gene encodes CDR1 SEHNR and CDR2 FQNEAQ (reference sequence). Trimming at V came to 2 bases and at J to 8 bases, leaving 12 bases not matched to a gene. The CDR3 spans 16 residues. This CDR3 is CASSLLGRARGYEQFF. Here the CDR3 DNA reads TGTGCCAGCAGCTTACTAGGGAGGGCGCGGGGGTATGAGCAGTTCTTC.

The chain couples TRBV20-1 to TRBJ1-6; 9 bases are a match to TRBD1. The CDR3 contains 18 residues. J lost 5 bases, V lost 0 bases, and 11 bases had no gene match. CDR1 and CDR2 (germline): DFQATT, SNEGSKA (reference sequence). The CDR3: CSARDPGQGVIDNSPLHF. CDR3 DNA sequence: TGCAGTGCTAGAGATCCGGGACAGGGCGTTATCGATAATTCACCCCTCCACTTT.

This clonotype was detected only a few times. The V and J genes are TRBV11-1 and TRBJ2-1; TRBD2 matches at 11 bases. The V and J ends lost 3 bases and 4 bases, in that order; junction bases with no gene match: 5. The CDR3 loop spans 16 amino acids. Looked up from germline, CDR1 is SGHAT and CDR2 is FQDESV (reference sequence). This CDR3 reads CASSFGLAGTYNEQFF. The CDR3 DNA reads TGTGCCAGCAGCTTCGGACTAGCGGGTACTTACAATGAGCAGTTCTTC.

This clonotype was picked up a small number of times. This rearrangement joins TRBV28 to TRBJ2-2; D remains unclear. V was shortened by 3 bases and J by 4 bases, with 9 bases between the two germline ends. Germline V gene lookup returns CDR1 MDHEN and CDR2 SYDVKM. CDR3 length equals 14 residues. The CDR3 nucleotides are TGTGCCAGCAGTTTGCTCCCCACCACCGGGGAGCTGTTTTTT. Translation: CASSLLPTTGELFF.

The chain employs TRBV5-1 and TRBJ1-6; D is perhaps TRBD1 (5 bases). V lost 0 bases and J 10 bases, leaving 11 bases between the germline ends. CDR3 length: 14 amino acids. The germline gives CDR1 SGHRS, CDR2 YFSETQ. CDR3 region: CASSLEGTGSPLHF. As DNA, the CDR3 is TGCGCCAGCAGCTTGGAAGGGACTGGGTCACCCCTCCACTTT.

This clonotype was detected many times. The genes are TRBV14 and TRBJ2-1, with D perhaps matching TRBD2 (5 bases). Germline CDR1 is SGHDN and CDR2 is FVKESK. Trimming removed 4 bases at V and 5 bases at J, with 9 bases between. The CDR3 runs 13 residues. CDR3 sequence reads: CASSPGSHNEQFF. The CDR3 nucleotides are TGTGCCAGCAGCCCGGGGTCCCACAATGAGCAGTTCTTC.

The V and J genes are TRBV6-4 and TRBJ2-2; 11 bases match TRBD1. From germline, CDR1 is MRHNA and CDR2 SNTAGT. The CDR3 covers 17 residues. V was clipped by 6 bases and J by 0 bases; unmatched bases: 6. CDR3 in DNA: TGTGCCAGCAGAGGACAGGGGGCTGGCACGAACACCGGGGAGCTGTTTTTT. As protein: CASRGQGAGTNTGELFF.

This clonotype was seen at least ten times. The chain links TRBV12-3 or TRBV12-4 to TRBJ1-5; 7 nucleotides line up with TRBD1. V trimming: 1 base; J trimming: 6 bases; junction bases outside the gene matches: 3. The CDR3 is made up of 14 amino acids. The CDR3 sequence: CASSLGQGGQPQHF. CDR3 DNA sequence: TGTGCCAGCAGTTTAGGGCAGGGGGGTCAGCCCCAGCATTTT.

This clonotype was seen only a few times. V and J are TRBV3-1 and TRBJ2-7, with unresolved D. Trimming pared 4 bases from V and 2 bases from J, leaving 12 bases between. CDR3 length: 14 residues. The V gene's germline CDR1 is LGHDT and CDR2 YNNKEL (reference sequence). In DNA form, the CDR3 reads TGTGCCAGCAGCCTAGCTACGTACGCCTACGAGCAGTACTTC. Translating gives CASSLATYAYEQYF.

The table lists this clonotype with a few counts. V gene TRBV27 combines with J gene TRBJ2-5; D assignment may be TRBD1 or TRBD2 (5 bases each). The ends were cut back, 5 bases at V and 1 base at J, with 17 bases in the middle. CDR3 size: 16 residues. Germline values: CDR1 MNHEY, CDR2 SMNVEV (reference sequence). DNA for the CDR3: TGTGCCAGCAGTCCCCCCCCGGGACGAGGCCAAGAGACCCAGTACTTC. Its protein product is CASSPPPGRGQETQYF.

V gene TRBV27 combines with J gene TRBJ2-1, with TRBD1 matching over 11 bases. The junction had 11 bases not matched to a gene; V was cut back by 10 bases and J by 6 bases. In germline, CDR1 is MNHEY, CDR2 SMNVEV (reference sequence). The CDR3 contains 15 residues. The CDR3 DNA follows: TGTGCCACCGCGGAGGGACAGGGGGTCGGCAATGAGCAGTTCTTC. Protein product: CATAEGQGVGNEQFF.

The chain has TRBV10-2 and TRBJ2-2; TRBD1 matches at 8 bases. The CDR3 totals 13 residues. The germline V gene has CDR1 WSHSY and CDR2 SAAADI. V lost 6 bases to trimming and J lost 6 bases; unmatched junction nucleotides: 3. In DNA form, the CDR3 reads TGCGCCAGCAGCCTGACAGGGGCCGGGGAGCTGTTTTTT. This gives the protein CASSLTGAGELFF.

For the CDR3, the DNA is TGTGCCAGCAGCTTAGGGACACTTCGGGGCTACACCTTC. Translating gives CASSLGTLRGYTF. The J gene is TRBJ1-2, the V gene TRBV7-8; D might be TRBD1 (5 bases). V shed 1 base and J shed 8 bases, with 11 bases lying between them. The V gene's germline CDR1 is SGHVS and CDR2 FQNEAQ. The CDR3 is made up of 13 amino acids. The full variable domain, completed using reference TRBV7-8 and TRBJ1-2, is GAGVSQSPRYKVAKRGQDVALRCDPISGHVSLFWYQQALGQGPEFLTYFQNEAQLDKSGLPSDRFFAERPEGSVSTLKIQRTQQEDSAVYLCASSLGTLRGYTFGSGTRLTVV.